The 15 T cell receptor beta chains in this list originate from one sample, sequenced in a study of ipilimumab plus nivolumab after autologous stem cell transplantation. TCRdb's table, derived via immunoSEQ multiplex PCR, lists solely in-frame clones and lacks some. This table holds roughly 86,000 clones, over 80% found once. The specimen comprised PBMCs, sampled in a trial of ipilimumab plus nivolumab as post-transplant consolidation. The receptors derive from a male donor with diffuse large B-cell lymphoma.

Only one count was recorded for this clone. V usage is TRBV4-1 and J usage is TRBJ1-6; no clear D gene. Trimming left V 6 bases short and J 13 bases short, with 10 bases between. Germline V gene sequence: CDR1 MGHRA, CDR2 YSYEKL. This CDR3 has 11 amino acids. In DNA form, the CDR3 reads TGCGCCAGCAGTCTGAACCGGCCCCTCCACTTT. Protein sequence: CASSLNRPLHF.

This chain uses TRBV7-2 with TRBJ2-4, with 9 bases aligning to TRBD1. The V segment lost 5 bases and the J segment 7 bases; nucleotides outside the gene matches: 12. This CDR3 has 16 residues. Germline CDR1 is SGHTA and CDR2 is FQGNSA. The CDR3 DNA sequence: TGTGCCAGCAGCCTGTCCACCGGGACAGGGAGGAACATTCAGTACTTC. Protein product: CASSLSTGTGRNIQYF.

This clone was seen a single time. V and J are TRBV5-1 and TRBJ2-2; tentatively, D is TRBD2 (5 bases). Germline CDR1 is SGHRS and CDR2 is YFSETQ. V was clipped by 5 bases and J by 0 bases, with 11 bases between them. This CDR3 is built from 15 residues. The CDR3, as DNA: TGCGCCAGCAGTACGGGGAGTCCGAACACCGGGGAGCTGTTTTTT. Translated: CASSTGSPNTGELFF.

This chain joins TRBV5-1 and TRBJ2-1; 7 bases match TRBD2. Germline V gives CDR1 SGHRS, CDR2 YFSETQ. CDR3 length equals 14 residues. Trimming took 2 bases from V and 3 from J; bases not matched to a gene: 2. This CDR3 reads CASSLSGDYNEQFF. In DNA form, the CDR3 reads TGCGCCAGCAGCTTAAGCGGGGACTACAATGAGCAGTTCTTC.

The chain uses TRBV2 and TRBJ1-4; 9 bases match TRBD1. The CDR3 runs 14 residues. The ends lost 5 bases at V and 5 bases at J; junction bases unmatched: 3. CDR1 is SNHLY and CDR2 is FYNNEI in the germline V gene. The CDR3 sequence is CASSRDRGNEKLFF. CDR3 DNA sequence: TGTGCCAGCAGTAGAGACAGGGGGAATGAAAAACTGTTTTTT. Supplemented by reference TRBV2 and TRBJ1-4, the full variable domain reads EPEVTQTPSHQVTQMGQEVILRCVPISNHLYFYWYRQILGQKVEFLVSFYNNEISEKSEIFDDQFSVERPDGSNFTLKIRSTKLEDSAMYFCASSRDRGNEKLFFGSGTQLSVL.

This sequence joins TRBV2 and TRBJ2-7; weak D call: TRBD1 (5 bases). Germline V gives CDR1 SNHLY, CDR2 FYNNEI. This CDR3 contains 14 residues. V was cut by 6 bases and J by 5 bases, with 17 bases left in between. DNA for the CDR3: TGTGCCAGCAGAAAAATGGACATTACGAACGAGCAGTACTTC. Its protein product is CASRKMDITNEQYF. The full variable domain, its missing parts supplied by reference TRBV2 and TRBJ2-7, is EPEVTQTPSHQVTQMGQEVILRCVPISNHLYFYWYRQILGQKVEFLVSFYNNEISEKSEIFDDQFSVERPDGSNFTLKIRSTKLEDSAMYFCASRKMDITNEQYFGPGTRLTVT.

This clone has only one observation. The chain couples TRBV19 to TRBJ1-4; 8 bases align to TRBD1. Trimming took 9 bases from V and 8 from J; bases not matched to a gene: 8. In germline, CDR1 is LNHDA, CDR2 SQIVND (reference sequence). The CDR3 has 13 amino acids. The CDR3 loop is CASQGARGEKLFF. The DNA of the CDR3 is TGTGCCAGCCAGGGGGCGCGGGGAGAAAAACTGTTTTTT.

The rearrangement joins TRBV7-9 to TRBJ1-3; possible D gene TRBD1, 6 bases. The CDR3 totals 14 residues. Germline V gene sequence: CDR1 SEHNR, CDR2 FQNEAQ (reference sequence). Trimming pared 7 bases from V and 4 bases from J, leaving 14 bases between. The CDR3 coding sequence is TGTGCCAGCACCCTGGCAGGGGTCGGAAACACCATATATTTT. Amino acid sequence: CASTLAGVGNTIYF.

This CDR3 is CASSLYQTGQGSPLHF. The CDR3 DNA sequence: TGCGCCAGCAGCTTGTATCAGACAGGCCAGGGTTCACCCCTCCACTTT. This rearrangement joins TRBV5-1 to TRBJ1-6, with D tentatively TRBD1 (6 bases). Germline CDR1 SGHRS, CDR2 YFSETQ. V was cut by 1 base and J by 9 bases, with 17 bases left in between. The CDR3 is made up of 16 amino acids.

The chain couples TRBV5-5 to TRBJ1-6, with a weak D call TRBD1 (5 bases). CDR1 SGHKS and CDR2 YYEKEE come from the germline V gene (reference sequence). The CDR3 loop spans 14 amino acids. The V end lost 0 bases, the J end lost 10 bases, and 11 bases lay between the germline ends. The CDR3 DNA reads TGTGCCAGCAGCTTGGTATCGGGGGACTCACCCCTCCACTTT. This sequence encodes CASSLVSGDSPLHF.

This clone was recorded only once. CDR3 residues: CASSIARGGADTQYF. The DNA for the CDR3 is TGTGCCAGTAGTATAGCAAGGGGGGGGGCAGATACGCAGTATTTT. The rearrangement links TRBV19 to TRBJ2-3, with D tentatively TRBD2 (7 bases). CDR3 length equals 15 residues. Trimming removed 1 base from V and 4 bases from J, with 12 bases in between. The V gene's germline CDR1 is LNHDA and CDR2 SQIVND (reference sequence).

This clone was counted a single time. Distinct nucleotide sequences in the sample also encode this CDR3. The genes are TRBV2 and TRBJ2-1; tentative D call: TRBD2 (7 bases). Germline V CDR1 and CDR2: SNHLY, FYNNEI. The V gene lost 0 bases and the J gene lost 3 bases, with 15 bases spanning the gap. The CDR3 is 17 residues long. CDR3 sequence: CASSEAGAGAGYNEQFF. CDR3 DNA sequence: TGTGCCAGCAGTGAAGCAGGGGCGGGGGCTGGCTACAATGAGCAGTTCTTC.

The rearrangement joins TRBV29-1 to TRBJ2-5, with unresolved D. The J call may be in error: the DNA end matches TRBJ2-7 better. The germline gives CDR1 SQVTM, CDR2 ANQGSEA. The CDR3 has 13 residues. CDR3 region: CSAEWGGSYEQYF. CDR3 in DNA: TGCAGCGCAGAATGGGGTGGTTCCTACGAGCAGTACTTC.

The CDR3 loop is CASSSPGTSGGAVYEQYF. The CDR3 nucleotides are TGTGCCAGCAGTAGTCCCGGGACTAGCGGGGGGGCGGTCTACGAGCAGTACTTC. The V gene is TRBV28, the J gene TRBJ2-7, with 16 positions matching TRBD2. The CDR3 is 18 amino acids. CDR1 is MDHEN, CDR2 SYDVKM, per germline. V gave up 5 bases and J gave up 3 bases; unmatched junction bases: 10.

The chain carries TRBV5-6 and TRBJ1-2; 9 bases match TRBD1. Germline loops: CDR1 SGHDT, CDR2 YYEEEE. The length of the CDR3 is 15 residues. The trim removed 1 base at V and 7 bases at J, leaving 8 bases unmatched. The CDR3, as DNA: TGTGCCAGCAGCTTGTTTGACAGGGGGATTGTTGGCTACACCTTC. Translating gives CASSLFDRGIVGYTF.